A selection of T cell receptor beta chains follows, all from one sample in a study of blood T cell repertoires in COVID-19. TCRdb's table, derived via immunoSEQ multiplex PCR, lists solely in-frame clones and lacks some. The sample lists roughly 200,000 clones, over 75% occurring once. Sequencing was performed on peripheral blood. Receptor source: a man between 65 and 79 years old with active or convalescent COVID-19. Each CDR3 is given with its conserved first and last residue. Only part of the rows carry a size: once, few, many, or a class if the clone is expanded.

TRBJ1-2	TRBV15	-	CATSSPSSGANYGYTF
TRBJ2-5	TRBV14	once	CASSPYTQETQYF
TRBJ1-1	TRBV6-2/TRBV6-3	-	CASSDRTGASHFYTEAFF
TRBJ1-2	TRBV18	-	CASSPEGRYGYTF
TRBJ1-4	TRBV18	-	CASSRSGGSTNEKLFF
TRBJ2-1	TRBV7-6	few	CASSPGLAGSEQFF
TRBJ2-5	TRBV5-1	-	CASSIGDRGTQETQYF
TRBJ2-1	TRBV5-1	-	CASSFSLAGGPNEQFF
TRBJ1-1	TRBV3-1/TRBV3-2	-	CASSQEALNTEAFF
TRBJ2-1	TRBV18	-	CASSPGPSGLAAYNEQFF
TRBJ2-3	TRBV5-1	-	CASSLAASADTQYF
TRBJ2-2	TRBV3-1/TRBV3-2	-	CASRLAHTGELFF
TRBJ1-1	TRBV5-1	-	CASSLRESQGEAFF
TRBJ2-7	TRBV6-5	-	CASSYGAKYEQYF
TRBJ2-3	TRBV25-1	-	CASRPGQAGRTDTQYF
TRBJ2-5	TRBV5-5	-	CASQQEEETQYF
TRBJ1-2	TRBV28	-	CASISGGLSGYTF
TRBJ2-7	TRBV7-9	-	CASSLGEFNYEQYF
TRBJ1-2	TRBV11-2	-	CASSQSSNYGYTF
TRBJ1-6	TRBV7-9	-	CASSLAETLHF
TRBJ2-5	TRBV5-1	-	CASSSQGGAGETQYF
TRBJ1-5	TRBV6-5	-	CASRPRQGYQPQHF
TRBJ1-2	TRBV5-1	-	CASSFDRREGGYTF
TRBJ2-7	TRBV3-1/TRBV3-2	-	CASSQDGPGEQYF
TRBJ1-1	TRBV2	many	CASSYETEAFF
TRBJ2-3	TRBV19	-	CASSMGRGSDTQYF
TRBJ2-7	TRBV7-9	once	CASNPVTGKQYF